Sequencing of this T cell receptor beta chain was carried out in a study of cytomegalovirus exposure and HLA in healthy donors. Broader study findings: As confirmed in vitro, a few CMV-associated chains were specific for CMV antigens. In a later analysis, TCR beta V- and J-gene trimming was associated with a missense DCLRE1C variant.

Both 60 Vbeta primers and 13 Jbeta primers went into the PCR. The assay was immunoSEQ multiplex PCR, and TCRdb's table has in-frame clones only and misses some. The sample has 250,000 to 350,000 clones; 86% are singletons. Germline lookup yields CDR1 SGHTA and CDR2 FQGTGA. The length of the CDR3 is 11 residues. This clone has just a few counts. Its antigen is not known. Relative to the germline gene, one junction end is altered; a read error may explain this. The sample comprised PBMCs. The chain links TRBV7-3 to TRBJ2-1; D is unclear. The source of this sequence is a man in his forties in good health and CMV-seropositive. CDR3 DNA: TGTGCCAGCAGCTCCTCCAATGAGCAGTTCTTC. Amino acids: CASSSSNEQFF.